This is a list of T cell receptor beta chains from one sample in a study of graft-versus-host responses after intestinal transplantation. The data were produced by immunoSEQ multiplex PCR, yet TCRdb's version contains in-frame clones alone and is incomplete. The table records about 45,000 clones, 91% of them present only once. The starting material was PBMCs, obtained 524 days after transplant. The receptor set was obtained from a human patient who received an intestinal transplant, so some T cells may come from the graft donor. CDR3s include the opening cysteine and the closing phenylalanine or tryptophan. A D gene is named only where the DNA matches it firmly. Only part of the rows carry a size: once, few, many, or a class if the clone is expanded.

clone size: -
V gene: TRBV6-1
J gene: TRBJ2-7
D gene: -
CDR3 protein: CASSYSGRQYF
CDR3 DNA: TGTGCCAGCAGTTATTCAGGGCGGCAGTACTTC

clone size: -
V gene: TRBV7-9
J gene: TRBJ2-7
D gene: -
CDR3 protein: CASSLIAYEQYF
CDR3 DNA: TGTGCCAGCAGCTTGATCGCCTACGAGCAGTACTTC

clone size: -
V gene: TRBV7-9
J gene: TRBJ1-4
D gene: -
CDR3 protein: CASSLGTSEVTNEKLFF
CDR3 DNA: TGTGCCAGCAGCTTAGGGACTTCAGAGGTGACTAATGAAAAACTGTTTTTT

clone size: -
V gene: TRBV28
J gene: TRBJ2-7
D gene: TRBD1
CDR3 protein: CASSHRTGGPRGYEQYF
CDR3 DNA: TGTGCCAGCAGTCACCGAACAGGGGGGCCTAGGGGGTACGAGCAGTACTTC

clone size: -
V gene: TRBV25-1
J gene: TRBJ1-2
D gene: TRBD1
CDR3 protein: CASADRGVYGYTF
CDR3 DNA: TGTGCCAGCGCGGACAGGGGGGTTTATGGCTACACCTTC

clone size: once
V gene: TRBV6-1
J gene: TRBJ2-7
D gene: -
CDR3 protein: CAGRTASYEQYF
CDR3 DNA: TGTGCCGGCAGGACAGCCTCCTACGAGCAGTACTTC

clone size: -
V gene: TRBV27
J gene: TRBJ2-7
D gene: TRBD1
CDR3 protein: CASSLLGDRPYEQYF
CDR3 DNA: TGTGCCAGCAGTTTGCTAGGGGACAGGCCCTACGAGCAGTACTTC

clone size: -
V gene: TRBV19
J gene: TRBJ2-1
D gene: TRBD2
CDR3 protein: CASSWASGSRGEQFF
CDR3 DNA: TGTGCCAGTAGTTGGGCTAGCGGGAGTAGAGGTGAGCAGTTCTTC

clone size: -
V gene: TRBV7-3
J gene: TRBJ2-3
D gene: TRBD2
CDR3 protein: CASSSGLAGADTQYF
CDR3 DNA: TGTGCCAGCAGCTCGGGACTAGCGGGAGCAGATACGCAGTATTTT

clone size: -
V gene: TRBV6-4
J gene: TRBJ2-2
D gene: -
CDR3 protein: CASSELLNTGELFF
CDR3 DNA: TGTGCCAGCAGTGAGCTACTAAACACCGGGGAGCTGTTTTTT